This TCR beta chain was documented in a study of cytomegalovirus exposure and HLA in healthy donors. Amplification used 60 Vbeta primers and 13 Jbeta primers. Measured with immunoSEQ multiplex PCR; TCRdb has only the in-frame clones, and not every one. The data contain approximately 100,000 clones, approximately 66% of them singletons. This CDR3 contains 13 residues. V lost 7 bases, J lost 4 bases, and 11 bases lay in between. Germline V gene lookup returns CDR1 MNHEY and CDR2 SVGAGI. The chain uses TRBV6-5 and TRBJ2-1; possible D gene TRBD2, 6 bases. Sequences were obtained from PBMCs. This sequence originates from a man between 40 and 49 years old in good health and CMV-seropositive. The DNA of the CDR3 is TGTGCCAGCACGGTAGGAGGGTACAATGAGCAGTTCTTC. Translation gives CASTVGGYNEQFF.